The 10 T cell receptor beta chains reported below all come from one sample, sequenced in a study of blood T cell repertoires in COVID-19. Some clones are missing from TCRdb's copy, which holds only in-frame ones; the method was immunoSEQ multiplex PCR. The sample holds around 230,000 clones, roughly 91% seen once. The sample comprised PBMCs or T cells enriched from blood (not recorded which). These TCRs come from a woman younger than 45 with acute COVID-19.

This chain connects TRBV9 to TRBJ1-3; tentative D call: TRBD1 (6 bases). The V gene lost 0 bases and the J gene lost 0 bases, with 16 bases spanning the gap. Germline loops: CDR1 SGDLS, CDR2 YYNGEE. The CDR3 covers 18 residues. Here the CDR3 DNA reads TGTGCCAGCAGCGTAGCTACAGGGACCTACTCCTCTGGAAACACCATATATTTT. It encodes CASSVATGTYSSGNTIYF.

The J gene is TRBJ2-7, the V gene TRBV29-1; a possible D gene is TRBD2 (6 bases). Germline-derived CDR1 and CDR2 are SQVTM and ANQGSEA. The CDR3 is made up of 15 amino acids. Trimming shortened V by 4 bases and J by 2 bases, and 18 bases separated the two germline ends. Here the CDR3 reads CSVGRAGTVTYEQYF. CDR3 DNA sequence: TGCAGCGTTGGGCGGGCAGGGACTGTTACCTACGAGCAGTACTTC.

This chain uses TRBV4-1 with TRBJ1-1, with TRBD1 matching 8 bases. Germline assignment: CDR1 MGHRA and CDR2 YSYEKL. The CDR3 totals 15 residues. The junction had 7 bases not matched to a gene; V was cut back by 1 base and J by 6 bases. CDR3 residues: CASSQVGRGRPEAFF. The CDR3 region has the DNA TGCGCCAGCAGCCAAGTAGGCAGGGGGCGACCTGAAGCTTTCTTT.

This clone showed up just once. The CDR3 here is CASGALNTEAFF. The CDR3 bases are TGTGCCAGCGGCGCCTTGAACACTGAAGCTTTCTTT. This chain uses TRBV9 with TRBJ1-1; D is uncertain. CDR3 length: 12 residues. CDR1 and CDR2 (germline): SGDLS, YYNGEE. Trimming stripped 7 bases from V and 0 bases from J, with 7 bases between.

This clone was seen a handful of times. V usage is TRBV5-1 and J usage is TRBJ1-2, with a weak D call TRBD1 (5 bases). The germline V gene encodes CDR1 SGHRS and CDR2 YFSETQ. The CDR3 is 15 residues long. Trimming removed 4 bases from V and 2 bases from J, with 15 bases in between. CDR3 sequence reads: CASSVGTSTNYGYTF. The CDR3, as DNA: TGCGCCAGCAGCGTAGGGACTTCTACCAACTATGGCTACACCTTC.

For the CDR3, the DNA is TGTGCCAGCAGTTTAGTAGTCTCCGGGGAGCTGTTTTTT. Amino acids: CASSLVVSGELFF. The chain carries TRBV27 and TRBJ2-2, with D hard to call. Germline CDR1 reads MNHEY; CDR2 reads SMNVEV (reference sequence). Trimming took 2 bases from V and 6 from J, leaving 7 bases between them. The CDR3 sequence is 13 residues long.

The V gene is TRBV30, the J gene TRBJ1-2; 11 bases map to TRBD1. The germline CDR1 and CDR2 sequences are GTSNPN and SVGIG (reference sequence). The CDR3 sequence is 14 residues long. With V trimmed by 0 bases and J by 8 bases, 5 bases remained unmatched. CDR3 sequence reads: CAWSVGQGAGGYTF. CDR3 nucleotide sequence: TGTGCCTGGAGTGTCGGACAGGGGGCGGGGGGCTACACCTTC.

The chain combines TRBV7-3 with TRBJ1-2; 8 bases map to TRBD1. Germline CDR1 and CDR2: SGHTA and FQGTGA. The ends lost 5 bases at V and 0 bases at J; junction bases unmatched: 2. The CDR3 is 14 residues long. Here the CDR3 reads CASSPQGANYGYTF. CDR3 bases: TGTGCCAGCAGCCCACAGGGGGCTAACTATGGCTACACCTTC.

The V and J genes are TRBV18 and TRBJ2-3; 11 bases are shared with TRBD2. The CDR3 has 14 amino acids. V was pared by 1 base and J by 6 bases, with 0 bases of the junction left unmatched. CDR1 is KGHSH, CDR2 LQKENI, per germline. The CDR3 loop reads CASSPRTSGDTQYF. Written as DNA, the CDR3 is TGTGCCAGCTCACCACGGACTAGCGGGGATACGCAGTATTTT.

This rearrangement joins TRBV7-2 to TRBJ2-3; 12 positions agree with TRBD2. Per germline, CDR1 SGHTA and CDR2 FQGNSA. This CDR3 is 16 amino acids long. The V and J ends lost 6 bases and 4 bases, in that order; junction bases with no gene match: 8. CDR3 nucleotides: TGTGCCAGCAGTCGTGGACTAGCGGGGATGGCAGATACGCAGTATTTT. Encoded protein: CASSRGLAGMADTQYF.